The T cell receptor beta chain described here comes from a study of CD8 T cells in ankylosing spondylitis. MiXCR was run by TCRdb on the 5' RACE reads, yielding one entry per CDR3 protein. The sample shows about 200,000 distinct CDR3 sequences, more than 10% of them seen only once. V gave up 5 bases and J gave up 0 bases, with 20 bases separating them. The germline gives CDR1 SGHVS, CDR2 FQNEAQ. The length of the CDR3 is 17 residues. The rearrangement uses TRBV7-8 and TRBJ2-7, with TRBD1 as a possible D gene (5 bases). This receptor was identified in a male donor with ankylosing spondylitis or in good health (not recorded which). The sample comprised blood, either unsorted or a sorted T cell fraction (not recorded which). The CDR3 reads CASSLGARMGSSYEQYF. For the CDR3, the DNA is TGTGCCAGCAGCCTAGGGGCCCGAATGGGCAGCTCCTACGAGCAGTACTTC. Based on the CDR3 plus reference TRBV7-8 and TRBJ2-7, the full variable domain is GAGVSQSPRYKVAKRGQDVALRCDPISGHVSLFWYQQALGQGPEFLTYFQNEAQLDKSGLPSDRFFAERPEGSVSTLKIQRTQQEDSAVYLCASSLGARMGSSYEQYFGPGTRLTVT.